Presented here are 7 T cell receptor beta chains from one specimen sequenced in a study of shared T cell receptors in the human thymus. TCRdb's copy holds only in-frame clones and misses some; the assay was immunoSEQ multiplex PCR. Of 550,000 to 800,000 clones detected, approximately 83% appear once; the ten largest clones hold about 0.0098%. These data also featured in a second study, about human thymus T cells.

Sequences were obtained from thymocytes. The receptors here all came from a girl under three years old with a congenital heart defect.

The CDR3 sequence: CASSPLTGGSGTEAFF. The DNA for the CDR3 is TGTGCCAGCAGTCCTCTGACAGGGGGATCGGGAACTGAAGCTTTCTTT. The chain is built from TRBV27 and TRBJ1-1, with 9 bases that match TRBD1. The CDR3 sequence is 16 residues long. The junction had 12 bases not matched to a gene; V was cut back by 5 bases and J by 5 bases. Germline V CDR1 and CDR2: MNHEY, SMNVEV (reference sequence).

The chain is built from TRBV6-6 and TRBJ1-3, with TRBD1 as a possible D gene (5 bases). The germline CDR1 and CDR2 sequences are MNHNY and SVGAGI (reference sequence). The V end lost 2 bases, the J end lost 1 base, and 12 bases lay between the germline ends. This CDR3 spans 16 amino acids. The CDR3 loop is CASSYPRVFSGNTIYF. DNA of the CDR3: TGTGCCAGCAGTTACCCCAGGGTCTTTTCTGGAAACACCATATATTTT.

The chain couples TRBV4-1 to TRBJ2-1; 7 nucleotides match TRBD2. The V gene's germline CDR1 is MGHRA and CDR2 YSYEKL. This CDR3 region has 16 residues. The trim removed 4 bases at V and 4 bases at J, leaving 10 bases unmatched. The CDR3 coding sequence is TGCGCCAGCAGCCTTAAAAGTACCGGGGGGTACAATGAGCAGTTCTTC. Residues: CASSLKSTGGYNEQFF.

The chain is built from TRBV11-2 and TRBJ1-2; weak D call: TRBD1 (5 bases). The V and J ends lost 3 bases and 4 bases respectively, with 12 bases between them. This CDR3 is 14 amino acids long. Germline V gives CDR1 SGHAT, CDR2 FQNNGV. The CDR3 protein is CASSLVTGRYGYTF. In DNA form, the CDR3 reads TGTGCCAGCAGCTTGGTCACAGGCCGCTATGGCTACACCTTC.

The chain joins TRBV28 to TRBJ1-3; D is perhaps TRBD1 (6 bases). Germline lookup yields CDR1 MDHEN and CDR2 SYDVKM. This CDR3 region has 17 residues. Trimming took off 4 bases at V and 4 bases at J, with 20 bases between the two ends. The DNA for the CDR3 is TGTGCCAGCAGTTCCCCACGCGGGGGGCTGAGGGGAAACACCATATATTTT. Residues: CASSSPRGGLRGNTIYF.

The chain has TRBV10-3 and TRBJ1-1, with 8 bases identical to TRBD1. The V gene's germline CDR1 is ENHRY and CDR2 SYGVKD. V lost 6 bases, J lost 4 bases, and 10 bases stayed unmatched. This CDR3 region has 15 residues. CDR3 sequence (DNA): TGTGCCATCAGCCAGGGGGCCTCCTGGAGCACTGAAGCTTTCTTT. This gives the protein CAISQGASWSTEAFF.

The chain joins TRBV9 to TRBJ2-1, with 10 bases matching TRBD1. V trimming: 3 bases; J trimming: 9 bases; junction bases outside the gene matches: 21. The CDR3 is 19 residues long. Looked up from germline, CDR1 is SGDLS and CDR2 is YYNGEE. CDR3 DNA sequence: TGTGCCAGCAGCGCCCAGACTGCCGGGACAGGGGAAAGCGGTAGTGAGCAGTTCTTC. This translates into CASSAQTAGTGESGSEQFF.